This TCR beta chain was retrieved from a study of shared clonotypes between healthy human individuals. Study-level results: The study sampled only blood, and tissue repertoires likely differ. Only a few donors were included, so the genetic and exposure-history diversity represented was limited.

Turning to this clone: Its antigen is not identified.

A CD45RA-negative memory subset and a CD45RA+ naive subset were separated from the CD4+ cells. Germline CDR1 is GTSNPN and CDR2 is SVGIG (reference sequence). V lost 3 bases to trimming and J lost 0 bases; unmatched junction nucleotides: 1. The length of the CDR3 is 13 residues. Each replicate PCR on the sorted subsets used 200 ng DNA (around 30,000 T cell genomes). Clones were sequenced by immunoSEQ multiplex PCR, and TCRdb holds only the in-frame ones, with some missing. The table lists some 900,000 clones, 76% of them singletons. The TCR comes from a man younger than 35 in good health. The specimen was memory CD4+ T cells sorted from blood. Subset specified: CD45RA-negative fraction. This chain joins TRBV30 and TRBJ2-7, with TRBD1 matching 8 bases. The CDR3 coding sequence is TGTGCCTGGAGGGGACAGGCCTCCTACGAGCAGTACTTC. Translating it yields CAWRGQASYEQYF.